This is a list of T cell receptor beta chains from one sample in a study of blood T cell repertoires in COVID-19. Sequencing was performed with immunoSEQ multiplex PCR; in TCRdb, only in-frame clones are kept and a portion is missing. The sample shows roughly 50,000 clones, about 90% of them seen only once. Material for sequencing was peripheral blood. These receptors came from a man aged 80 or over with acute or convalescent COVID-19. Both conserved end residues are part of each CDR3. D genes are given only for firm matches. Part of the rows lack a size; the others show once, few, many or a class for expanded clones.

-	TRBD1	TRBJ2-2	TRBV2	CASSVSGGIGELFF	TGTGCCAGCAGTGTGTCAGGGGGCATCGGGGAGCTGTTTTTT
-	-	TRBJ2-1	TRBV11-2	CASSLESGANEQFF	TGTGCCAGCAGCTTAGAATCAGGGGCCAACGAGCAGTTCTTC
-	-	TRBJ1-2	TRBV30	CAHGAYRAYGYTF	TGTGCCCATGGAGCGTACAGGGCCTATGGCTACACCTTC
-	TRBD1	TRBJ1-4	TRBV3-1/TRBV3-2	CASSTGQVNEKLFF	TGTGCCAGCAGCACGGGACAGGTCAATGAAAAACTGTTTTTT
-	TRBD2	TRBJ2-1	TRBV27	CASSLAGGYPPYNEQFF	TGTGCCAGCAGCCTAGCGGGGGGCTATCCCCCCTACAATGAGCAGTTCTTC
-	TRBD2	TRBJ2-5	TRBV5-6	CASSEGLAGRETQYF	TGTGCCAGCAGCGAGGGACTAGCGGGGCGGGAGACCCAGTACTTC
-	TRBD2	TRBJ2-2	TRBV7-9	CASSSTGTSGGSNTGELFF	TGTGCCAGCAGCTCGACCGGGACTAGCGGGGGGTCAAACACCGGGGAGCTGTTTTTT
-	-	TRBJ1-5	TRBV2	CASSRGDSGNQPQHF	TGTGCCAGCAGCAGGGGTGATAGCGGCAATCAGCCCCAGCATTTT
-	TRBD1	TRBJ1-2	TRBV2	CASRAGTGGRGGYTF	TGTGCCAGCAGAGCCGGGACAGGGGGCCGGGGTGGCTACACCTTC
-	-	TRBJ1-1	TRBV6-5	CASSRGNTEAFF	TGTGCCAGCAGCCGGGGGAACACTGAAGCTTTCTTT
-	-	TRBJ1-3	TRBV3-1/TRBV3-2	CASSPLPGTGNTIYF	TGTGCCAGCAGCCCCCTCCCAGGGACTGGAAACACCATATATTTT
once	TRBD1	TRBJ2-7	TRBV19	CASSTPPGQGVIEQYF	TGTGCCAGTAGTACACCACCGGGACAGGGGGTTATCGAGCAGTACTTC
-	-	TRBJ1-2	TRBV12-3/TRBV12-4	CASSLQGLGGYTF	TGTGCCAGCAGTTTGCAGGGGCTTGGTGGCTACACCTTC
-	-	TRBJ1-3	TRBV15	CATSRDSPGTGNTIYF	TGTGCCACCAGCAGAGATTCGCCAGGGACTGGAAACACCATATATTTT
-	TRBD1	TRBJ1-1	TRBV6-5	CASSYGGTVDEAFF	TGTGCCAGCAGTTATGGGGGGACAGTTGATGAAGCTTTCTTT
-	TRBD2	TRBJ2-1	TRBV6-5	CASTGASGSNEQFF	TGTGCCAGCACTGGGGCTAGCGGGAGTAATGAGCAGTTCTTC
-	TRBD1	TRBJ1-6	TRBV7-9	CASRERDRGNSPLHF	TGTGCCAGCAGGGAGAGGGACAGGGGTAATTCACCCCTCCACTTT
-	TRBD2	TRBJ2-5	TRBV24-1	CATSDSGLAGGRETQYF	TGTGCCACCAGTGATTCCGGACTAGCGGGGGGGCGAGAGACCCAGTACTTC
-	-	TRBJ2-1	TRBV21-1	CASSCVDFASLMAEQFF	TGTGCCAGCAGCTGTGTTGACTTCGCTAGCCTAATGGCTGAGCAGTTCTTC
few	-	TRBJ2-7	TRBV7-9	CASSLTQGRYEQYF	TGTGCCAGCAGCTTAACCCAGGGCCGCTACGAGCAGTACTTC
-	TRBD2	TRBJ2-1	TRBV7-9	CASSPGTPGTSGGDEQFF	TGTGCCAGCAGCCCAGGGACACCCGGGACTAGCGGGGGGGATGAGCAGTTCTTC
-	-	TRBJ1-5	TRBV6-5	CASSLGGFQPQHF	TGTGCCAGCAGCCTGGGGGGATTTCAGCCCCAGCATTTT
-	TRBD2	TRBJ2-7	TRBV6-5	CASSSGSGGTYEQYF	TGTGCCAGCAGTTCAGGAAGCGGGGGGACCTACGAGCAGTACTTC
-	-	TRBJ2-7	TRBV30	CAWSVVGRPIEQYF	TGTGCCTGGAGTGTAGTGGGGAGACCCATAGAGCAGTACTTC
once	TRBD2	TRBJ2-1	TRBV3-1/TRBV3-2	CATRRGGYNEQFF	TGTGCAACAAGACGGGGGGGCTACAATGAGCAGTTCTTC
-	-	TRBJ2-2	TRBV7-3	CATYDTDTGELFF	TGTGCCACCTACGACACCGACACCGGGGAGCTGTTTTTT
once	-	TRBJ1-1	TRBV6-4	CASSREPNTEAFF	TGTGCCAGCTCCCGGGAGCCGAACACTGAAGCTTTCTTT
-	-	TRBJ2-5	TRBV11-3	CASSSSPGSQETQYF	TGTGCCAGCAGCTCTTCTCCTGGGAGCCAAGAGACCCAGTACTTC
-	-	TRBJ2-7	TRBV15	CATSRDRTGSYEQYF	TGTGCCACCAGCAGAGATCGAACAGGGTCCTACGAGCAGTACTTC
-	TRBD1	TRBJ2-1	TRBV9	CASSDRDRGREEQFF	TGTGCCAGCAGCGACCGGGACAGGGGGCGCGAGGAGCAGTTCTTC
-	TRBD1	TRBJ1-1	TRBV7-9	CASSPGQVMASFF	TGTGCCAGCAGCCCGGGACAGGTGATGGCGTCTTTCTTT
-	TRBD1	TRBJ1-4	TRBV11-2	CASSATGGNEKLFF	TGTGCCAGCAGCGCGACAGGGGGAAATGAAAAACTGTTTTTT
-	TRBD1	TRBJ2-2	TRBV19	CASHTPRGSHSGELFF	TGTGCCAGTCACACCCCCAGGGGGTCCCATTCCGGGGAGCTGTTTTTT
-	-	TRBJ1-1	TRBV2	CASSGTHGDTTEAFF	TGTGCCAGCAGTGGGACGCACGGGGACACAACTGAAGCTTTCTTT
-	TRBD1	TRBJ2-7	TRBV11-1	CASGRLQGSHEQYF	TGTGCCAGCGGAAGACTACAGGGGTCCCACGAGCAGTACTTC